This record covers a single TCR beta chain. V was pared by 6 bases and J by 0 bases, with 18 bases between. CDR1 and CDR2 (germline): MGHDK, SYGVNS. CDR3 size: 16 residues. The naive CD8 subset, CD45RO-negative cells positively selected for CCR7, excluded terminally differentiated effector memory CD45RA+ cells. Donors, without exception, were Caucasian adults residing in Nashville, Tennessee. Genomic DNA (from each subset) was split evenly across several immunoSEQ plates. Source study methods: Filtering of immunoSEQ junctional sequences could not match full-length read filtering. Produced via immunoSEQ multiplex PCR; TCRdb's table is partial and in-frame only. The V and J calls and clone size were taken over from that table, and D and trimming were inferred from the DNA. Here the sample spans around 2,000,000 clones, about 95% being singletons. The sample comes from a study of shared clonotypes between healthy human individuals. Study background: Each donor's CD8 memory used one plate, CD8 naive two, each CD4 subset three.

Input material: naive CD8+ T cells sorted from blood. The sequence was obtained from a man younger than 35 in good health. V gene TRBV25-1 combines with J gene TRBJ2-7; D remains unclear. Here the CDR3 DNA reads TGTGCCAGCAGAGGACGACGTGGGGAAAGCTCCTACGAGCAGTACTTC. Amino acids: CASRGRRGESSYEQYF.